This T cell receptor (beta chain) was documented in a study of shared clonotypes between healthy human individuals. Study as a whole: Per donor, three plates held CD4 naive cells, three held CD4 memory, two held CD8 naive and one held CD8 memory.

Several immunoSEQ plates held equal portions of the genomic DNA taken from each subset. Original processing methods: With immunoSEQ giving junction-only sequences and no quality scores, filtering differed. The protocol was immunoSEQ multiplex PCR, while the TCRdb copy is restricted to in-frame clones and leaves out a portion. The V and J calls and clone size come from that table; D and trimming were worked out from the DNA. The sample lists 2,500,000 or so clones; approximately 90% were seen once. The germline gives CDR1 SGHDT, CDR2 YYEEEE. V lost 4 bases to trimming and J lost 1 base, with 8 bases between them. The CDR3 contains 13 residues. Whole-study results and caveats: Naive subsets generally exceeded memory subsets in estimated richness.

As to this clone: Its specificity is unknown.

This sequence was found in a man aged 18 to 30 in good health. Some clones in this sample may be carry-over from other donors' samples. The material sequenced was naive CD4+ T cells from PBMCs. The sample's subset: CD45RA+ positively selected. The chain joins TRBV5-6 to TRBJ1-1; D gene uncertain. The DNA of the CDR3 is TGTGCCAGCAGCCGTCGGCCGAACACTGAAGCTTTCTTT. Amino acid sequence: CASSRRPNTEAFF.